The text below deals with one T cell receptor (beta chain). The antigen is undetermined. This entry belongs to a study of T-cell memory formation after mild COVID-19. A 5'RACE reaction primed in the constant segment made cDNA libraries of TCR alpha and TCR beta, and these carried sample barcodes and UMIs. One entry per CDR3 protein results from TCRdb running MiXCR on the 5' RACE reads. The sample holds approximately 300,000 distinct CDR3 sequences, about a sixth seen once. The length of the CDR3 is 14 residues. The V end was cut by 0 bases, the J end by 1 base, with 7 bases between. Germline lookup yields CDR1 SGHTS and CDR2 YDEGEE. Findings and limits, study-wide: Contracting CD4+ clones were located mainly in CM and EM, and CD8+ clones in EMRA.

The sample comprised PBMCs or a T cell subset sorted from them (not recorded which). The chain couples TRBV5-8 to TRBJ1-1; the D gene is possibly TRBD1 (6 bases). This TCR came from a man between 18 and 35 years old who had mild COVID-19 (a few samples of this study predate the infection). Cell type and time point are not known. CDR3 sequence: CASSLEQGNTEAFF. CDR3 in DNA: TGTGCCAGCAGCTTGGAACAGGGGAACACTGAAGCTTTCTTT.